This T cell receptor (beta chain) was sequenced during a study of T cells after yellow fever vaccination. One entry per CDR3 protein results from TCRdb running MiXCR on the 5' RACE reads. The table includes fewer than 350,000 distinct CDR3 sequences, roughly 4% detected once. Germline V gives CDR1 SGHTA, CDR2 FQGNSA. V gave up 0 bases and J gave up 1 base, with 6 bases separating them. CDR3 length: 14 amino acids. The table lists this clonotype with many counts. The specimen was PBMCs, collected on the day of the yellow fever booster vaccination. The sequence came from a man aged 18 to 35 who received the YFV17D yellow fever vaccine. The V and J genes are TRBV7-2 and TRBJ2-5, with D tentatively TRBD1 or TRBD2 (5 bases each). Here the CDR3 reads CASSLAGTQETQYF. CDR3 sequence (DNA): TGTGCCAGCAGCTTAGCTGGGACCCAAGAGACCCAGTACTTC.